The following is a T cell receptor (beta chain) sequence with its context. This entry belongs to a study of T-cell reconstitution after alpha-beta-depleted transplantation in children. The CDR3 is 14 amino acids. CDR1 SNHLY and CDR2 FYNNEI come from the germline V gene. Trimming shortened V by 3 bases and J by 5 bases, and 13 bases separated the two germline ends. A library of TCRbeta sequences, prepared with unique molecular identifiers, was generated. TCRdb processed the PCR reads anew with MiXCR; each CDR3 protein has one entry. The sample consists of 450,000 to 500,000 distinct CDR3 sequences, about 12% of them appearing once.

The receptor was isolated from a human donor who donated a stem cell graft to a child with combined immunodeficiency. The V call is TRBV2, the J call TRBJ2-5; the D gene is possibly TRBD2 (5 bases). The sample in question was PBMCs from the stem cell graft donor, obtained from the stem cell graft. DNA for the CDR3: TGTGCCAGCAGTGACGGGCTCCCGGGGGAGACCCAGTACTTC. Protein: CASSDGLPGETQYF. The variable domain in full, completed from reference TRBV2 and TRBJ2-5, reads EPEVTQTPSHQVTQMGQEVILRCVPISNHLYFYWYRQILGQKVEFLVSFYNNEISEKSEIFDDQFSVERPDGSNFTLKIRSTKLEDSAMYFCASSDGLPGETQYFGPGTRLLVL.